Listed below are T cell receptor beta chains from one sample, sequenced in a study of blood T cell repertoires in COVID-19. Assay: immunoSEQ multiplex PCR; the TCRdb copy retains only in-frame clones and omits some. This table holds a few hundred thousand clones, over 85% found once. Sequencing used PBMCs or T cells enriched from blood (not recorded which). These receptors were collected from a woman aged 30 to 39 who had recovered from COVID-19. Each CDR3 is given with its conserved first and last residue. The D gene is left open where the match is weak. Clone size is shown for a subset of rows, as once, few, many or a class of expanded clone.

v_call	d_call	j_call	clone_size	cdr3_aa	cdr3_nt
TRBV10-3	TRBD1	TRBJ1-1	-	CAITQDRENTEAFF	TGTGCCATCACCCAGGACAGGGAGAACACTGAAGCTTTCTTT
TRBV28	-	TRBJ2-7	once	CASSLPGPYEQYF	TGTGCCAGCAGTTTACCAGGGCCTTACGAGCAGTACTTC
TRBV21-1	-	TRBJ2-5	-	CASSKKGHRGQGETQYF	TGTGCCAGCAGCAAAAAGGGACACAGGGGGCAGGGAGAGACCCAGTACTTC
TRBV27	-	TRBJ1-5	-	CASRITGGAEAYQPQHF	TGTGCCAGCAGAATAACCGGAGGAGCCGAGGCCTATCAGCCCCAGCATTTT
TRBV5-6	-	TRBJ1-2	-	CASRPFGQGRVGYTF	TGTGCCAGCAGACCATTTGGGCAGGGTCGTGTGGGCTACACCTTC
TRBV10-3	-	TRBJ2-1	-	CAISDGLEAANEQFF	TGTGCCATCAGTGATGGTCTAGAAGCGGCCAATGAGCAGTTCTTC
TRBV27	TRBD2	TRBJ2-5	few	CASSFRLAGGWETQYF	TGTGCCAGCAGTTTTCGACTAGCGGGAGGTTGGGAGACCCAGTACTTC
TRBV30	-	TRBJ1-1	-	CAWSVRGSTEAFF	TGTGCCTGGAGTGTACGGGGGAGCACTGAAGCTTTCTTT
TRBV7-2	-	TRBJ1-2	once	CASSLGIGAGLGYTF	TGTGCCAGCAGCTTAGGGATCGGCGCAGGGTTGGGCTACACCTTC
TRBV20-1	TRBD2	TRBJ2-3	-	CSASSGRAEGGTDTQYF	TGCAGTGCTAGTAGCGGGAGGGCCGAAGGCGGCACAGATACGCAGTATTTT
TRBV7-9	-	TRBJ1-4	once	CASSLGRFASPNEKLFF	TGTGCCAGCAGCTTAGGCAGGTTCGCTTCCCCTAATGAAAAACTGTTTTTT
TRBV2	-	TRBJ1-1	-	CASRNRESTEAFF	TGTGCCAGCAGGAACAGGGAATCCACTGAAGCTTTCTTT
TRBV19	-	TRBJ2-3	-	CASRYTDTQYF	TGTGCCAGTAGATACACAGATACGCAGTATTTT
TRBV5-1	-	TRBJ2-2	-	CASSTQASGELFF	TGCGCCAGCAGCACCCAGGCGTCCGGGGAGCTGTTTTTT
TRBV5-8	-	TRBJ1-5	-	CASSRSLSWESQPQHF	TGTGCCAGCAGTCGCAGTCTTAGCTGGGAGAGTCAGCCCCAGCATTTT
TRBV5-4	TRBD2	TRBJ2-2	-	CASSPSETSGIMWTGELFF	TGTGCCAGCAGTCCATCGGAGACTAGCGGGATTATGTGGACCGGGGAGCTGTTTTTT
TRBV28	-	TRBJ2-3	-	CATRGRGTDTQYF	TGTGCCACCAGGGGTCGGGGCACAGATACGCAGTATTTT
TRBV6-5	-	TRBJ2-3	-	CASSYSAGATDTQYF	TGTGCCAGCAGTTACTCGGCTGGGGCCACAGATACGCAGTATTTT
TRBV27	TRBD2	TRBJ2-1	-	CASSLGAGTSGRTYNEQFF	TGTGCCAGCAGTTTAGGTGCGGGGACTAGCGGGAGGACATACAATGAGCAGTTCTTC
TRBV6-5	-	TRBJ2-2	once	CASSYSRYNTGELFF	TGTGCCAGCAGTTACAGTCGCTACAACACCGGGGAGCTGTTTTTT
TRBV28	-	TRBJ2-2	-	CASGTPNTGELFF	TGTGCCAGCGGGACACCGAACACCGGGGAGCTGTTTTTT
TRBV7-6	TRBD2	TRBJ2-1	few	CASSLWASGSSEQFF	TGTGCCAGCAGCTTATGGGCTAGCGGGAGCAGTGAGCAGTTCTTC
TRBV10-3	-	TRBJ1-2	-	CAINEQSSYGYTF	TGTGCCATCAATGAACAGTCCAGCTATGGCTACACCTTC
TRBV15	-	TRBJ1-1	-	CATSRSSQEEAFF	TGTGCCACCAGCAGATCAAGTCAAGAGGAGGCTTTCTTT
TRBV6-6	-	TRBJ1-1	-	CASSYATGGFEAFF	TGTGCCAGCAGTTACGCCACCGGGGGTTTTGAAGCTTTCTTT
TRBV7-9	-	TRBJ2-7	-	CASSPPGSSGDYEQYF	TGTGCCAGCAGCCCTCCCGGGAGTTCTGGGGACTACGAGCAGTACTTC
TRBV7-9	TRBD1	TRBJ1-2	-	CASSSPGGKDFGYTF	TGTGCCAGCAGCTCACCAGGGGGTAAAGATTTTGGCTACACCTTC
TRBV24-1	-	TRBJ2-1	-	CATSDSTLRGNEQFF	TGTGCCACCAGTGATTCCACCCTCCGGGGCAATGAGCAGTTCTTC